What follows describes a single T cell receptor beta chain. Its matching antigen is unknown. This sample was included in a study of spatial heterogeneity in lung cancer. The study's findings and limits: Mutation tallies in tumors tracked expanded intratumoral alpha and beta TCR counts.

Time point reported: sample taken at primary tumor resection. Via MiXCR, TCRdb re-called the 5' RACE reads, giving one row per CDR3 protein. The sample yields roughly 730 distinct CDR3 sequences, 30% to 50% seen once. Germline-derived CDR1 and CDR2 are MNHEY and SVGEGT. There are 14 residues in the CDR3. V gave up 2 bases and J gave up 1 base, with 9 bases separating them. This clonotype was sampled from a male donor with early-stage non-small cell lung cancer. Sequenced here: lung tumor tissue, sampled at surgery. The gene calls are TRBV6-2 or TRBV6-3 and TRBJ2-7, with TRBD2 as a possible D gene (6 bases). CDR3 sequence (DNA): TGTGCCAGCAGTTACCATGGAGGGTCCTACGAGCAGTACTTC. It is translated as CASSYHGGSYEQYF.